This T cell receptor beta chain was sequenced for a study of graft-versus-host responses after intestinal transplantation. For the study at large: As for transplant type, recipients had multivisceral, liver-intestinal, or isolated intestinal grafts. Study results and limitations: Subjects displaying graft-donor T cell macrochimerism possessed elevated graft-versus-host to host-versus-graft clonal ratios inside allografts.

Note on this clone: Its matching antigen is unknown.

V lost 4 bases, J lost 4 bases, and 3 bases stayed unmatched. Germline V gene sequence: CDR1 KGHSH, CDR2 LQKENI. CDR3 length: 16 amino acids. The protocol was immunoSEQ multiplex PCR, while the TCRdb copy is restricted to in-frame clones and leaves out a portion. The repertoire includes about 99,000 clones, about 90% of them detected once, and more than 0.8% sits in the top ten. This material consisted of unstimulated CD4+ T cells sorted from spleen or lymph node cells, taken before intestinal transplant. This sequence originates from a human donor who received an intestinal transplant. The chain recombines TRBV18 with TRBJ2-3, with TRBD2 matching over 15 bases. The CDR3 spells CASSQGLAGGPDTQYF. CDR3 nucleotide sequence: TGTGCCAGCTCACAGGGACTAGCGGGAGGCCCAGATACGCAGTATTTT.